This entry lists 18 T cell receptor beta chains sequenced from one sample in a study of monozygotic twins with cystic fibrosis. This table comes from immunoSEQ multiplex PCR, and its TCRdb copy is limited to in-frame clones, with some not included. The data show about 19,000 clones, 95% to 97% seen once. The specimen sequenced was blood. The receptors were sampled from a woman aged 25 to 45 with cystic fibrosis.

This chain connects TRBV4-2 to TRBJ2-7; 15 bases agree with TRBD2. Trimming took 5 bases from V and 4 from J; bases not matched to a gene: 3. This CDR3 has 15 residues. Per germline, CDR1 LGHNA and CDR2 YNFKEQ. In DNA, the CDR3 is TGTGCCAGCAGCGGGACTAGCGGGGGGAAATACGAGCAGTACTTC. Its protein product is CASSGTSGGKYEQYF.

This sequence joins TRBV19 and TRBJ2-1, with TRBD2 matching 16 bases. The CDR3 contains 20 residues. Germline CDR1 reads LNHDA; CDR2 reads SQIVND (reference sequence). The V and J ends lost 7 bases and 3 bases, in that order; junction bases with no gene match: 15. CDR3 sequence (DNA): TGTGCCAGTAAAGGTTGGAGTTGGGGACTAGCGGGGGGGCACTACAATGAGCAGTTCTTC. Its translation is CASKGWSWGLAGGHYNEQFF.

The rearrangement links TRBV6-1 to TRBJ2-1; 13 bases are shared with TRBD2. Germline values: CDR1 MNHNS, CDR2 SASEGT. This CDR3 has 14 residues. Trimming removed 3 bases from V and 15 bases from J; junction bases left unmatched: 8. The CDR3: CASSETGLAGVRFF. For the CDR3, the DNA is TGTGCCAGCAGTGAGACCGGACTAGCGGGGGTCCGGTTCTTC.

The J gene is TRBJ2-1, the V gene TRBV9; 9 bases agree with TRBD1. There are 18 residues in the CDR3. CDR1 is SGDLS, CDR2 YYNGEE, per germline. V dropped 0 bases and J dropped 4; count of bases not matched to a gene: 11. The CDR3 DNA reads TGTGCCAGCAGCGTAGAAGGACAGGGGATCGGGGAATACAATGAGCAGTTCTTC. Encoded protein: CASSVEGQGIGEYNEQFF. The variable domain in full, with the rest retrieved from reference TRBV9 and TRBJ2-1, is DSGVTQTPKHLITATGQRVTLRCSPRSGDLSVYWYQQSLDQGLQFLIQYYNGEERAKGNILERFSAQQFPDLHSELNLSSLELGDSALYFCASSVEGQGIGEYNEQFFGPGTRLTVL.

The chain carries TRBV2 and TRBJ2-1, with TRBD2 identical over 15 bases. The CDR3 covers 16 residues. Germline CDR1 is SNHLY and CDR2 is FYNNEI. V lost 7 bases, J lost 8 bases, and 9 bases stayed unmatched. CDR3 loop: CASIARTSGGAHEQFF. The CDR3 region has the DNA TGTGCCAGCATCGCGAGGACTAGCGGGGGGGCCCATGAGCAGTTCTTC.

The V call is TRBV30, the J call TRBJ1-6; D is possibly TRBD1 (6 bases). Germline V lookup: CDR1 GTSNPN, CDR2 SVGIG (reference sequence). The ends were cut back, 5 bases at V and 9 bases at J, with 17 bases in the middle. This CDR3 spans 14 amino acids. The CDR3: CAWQGPPLGSPLHF. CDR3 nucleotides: TGTGCCTGGCAGGGGCCCCCGCTAGGTTCACCCCTCCACTTT.

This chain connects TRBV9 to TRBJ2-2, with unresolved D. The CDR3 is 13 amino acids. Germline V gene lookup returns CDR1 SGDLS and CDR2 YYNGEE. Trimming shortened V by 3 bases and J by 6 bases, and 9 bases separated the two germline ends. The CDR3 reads CASSAAFSGELFF. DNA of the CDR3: TGTGCCAGCAGCGCCGCCTTTTCCGGGGAGCTGTTTTTT.

CDR3 coding DNA: TGTGCCAGCAGCTTAGGTTCGGGATACGAGCAGTACTTC. This gives the protein CASSLGSGYEQYF. The chain uses TRBV11-2 and TRBJ2-7, with D possibly matching TRBD2 (5 bases). Germline V CDR1 and CDR2: SGHAT, FQNNGV. The CDR3 is made up of 13 amino acids. Trimming took off 1 base at V and 4 bases at J, with 8 bases between the two ends. The whole variable domain, remainder taken from reference TRBV11-2 and TRBJ2-7, is EAGVAQSPRYKIIEKRQSVAFWCNPISGHATLYWYQQILGQGPKLLIQFQNNGVVDDSQLPKDRFSAERLKGVDSTLKIQPAKLEDSAVYLCASSLGSGYEQYFGPGTRLTVT.

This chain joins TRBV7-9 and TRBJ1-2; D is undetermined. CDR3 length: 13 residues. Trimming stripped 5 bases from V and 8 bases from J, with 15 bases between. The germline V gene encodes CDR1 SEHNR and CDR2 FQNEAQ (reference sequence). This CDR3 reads CASSLASPKGYTF. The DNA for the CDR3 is TGTGCCAGCAGCCTCGCGTCGCCAAAGGGCTACACCTTC.

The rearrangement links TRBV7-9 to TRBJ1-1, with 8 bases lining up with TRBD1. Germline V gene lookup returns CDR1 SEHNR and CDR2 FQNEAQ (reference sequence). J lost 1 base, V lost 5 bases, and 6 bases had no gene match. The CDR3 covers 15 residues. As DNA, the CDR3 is TGTGCCAGCAGCGACCGGACAGGGTGGAACACTGAAGCTTTCTTT. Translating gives CASSDRTGWNTEAFF. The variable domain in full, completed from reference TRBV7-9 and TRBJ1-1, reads DTGVSQNPRHKITKRGQNVTFRCDPISEHNRLYWYRQTLGQGPEFLTYFQNEAQLEKSRLLSDRFSAERPKGSFSTLEIQRTEQGDSAMYLCASSDRTGWNTEAFFGQGTRLTVV.

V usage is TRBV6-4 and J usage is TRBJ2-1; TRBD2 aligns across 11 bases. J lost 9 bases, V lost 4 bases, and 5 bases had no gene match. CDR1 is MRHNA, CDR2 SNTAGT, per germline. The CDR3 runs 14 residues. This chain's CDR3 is CASSASGTSGEQFF. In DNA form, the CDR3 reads TGTGCCAGCAGTGCGTCAGGGACTAGCGGTGAGCAGTTCTTC.

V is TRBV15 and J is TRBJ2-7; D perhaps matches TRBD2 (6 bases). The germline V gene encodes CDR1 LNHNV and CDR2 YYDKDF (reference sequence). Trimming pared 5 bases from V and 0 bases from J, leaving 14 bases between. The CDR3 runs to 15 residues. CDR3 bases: TGTGCCACCAGCGGCGGAGGGGCGAGCTCCTACGAGCAGTACTTC. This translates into CATSGGGASSYEQYF.

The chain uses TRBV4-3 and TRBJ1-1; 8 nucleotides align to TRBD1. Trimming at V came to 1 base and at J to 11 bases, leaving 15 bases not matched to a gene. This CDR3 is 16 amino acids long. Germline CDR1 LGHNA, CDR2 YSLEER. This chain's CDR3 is CASSQGSNWLAGGAFF. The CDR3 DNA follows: TGCGCCAGCAGCCAAGGCTCCAATTGGCTCGCAGGGGGCGCTTTCTTT.

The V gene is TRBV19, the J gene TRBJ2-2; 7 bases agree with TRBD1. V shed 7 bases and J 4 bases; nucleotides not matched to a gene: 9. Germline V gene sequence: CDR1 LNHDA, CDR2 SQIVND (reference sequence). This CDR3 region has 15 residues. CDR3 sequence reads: CASMVMDRSTGELFF. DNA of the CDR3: TGTGCCAGTATGGTCATGGACAGGAGCACCGGGGAGCTGTTTTTT.

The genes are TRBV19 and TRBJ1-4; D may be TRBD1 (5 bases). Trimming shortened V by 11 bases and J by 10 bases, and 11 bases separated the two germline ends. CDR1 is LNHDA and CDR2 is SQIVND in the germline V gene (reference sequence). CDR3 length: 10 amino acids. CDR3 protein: CARGVGKLFF. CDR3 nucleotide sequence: TGTGCCCGAGGGGTCGGAAAACTGTTTTTT.

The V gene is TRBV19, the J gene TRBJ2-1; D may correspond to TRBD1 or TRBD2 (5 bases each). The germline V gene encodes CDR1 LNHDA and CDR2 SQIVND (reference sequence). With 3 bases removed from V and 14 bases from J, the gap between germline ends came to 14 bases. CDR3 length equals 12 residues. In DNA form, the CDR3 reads TGTGCCAGTAGTATCGAGCAGGGAGCGGAGTTCTTC. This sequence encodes CASSIEQGAEFF.

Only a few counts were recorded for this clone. This CDR3 is CASSSEGSEQYF. Here the CDR3 DNA reads TGTGCCAGCAGTTCGGAGGGATCCGAGCAGTACTTC. The V and J genes are TRBV27 and TRBJ2-7; a possible D gene is TRBD2 (6 bases). CDR1 is MNHEY, CDR2 SMNVEV, per germline (reference sequence). The CDR3 sequence is 12 residues long. Trimming removed 4 bases from V and 6 bases from J, with 10 bases in between.

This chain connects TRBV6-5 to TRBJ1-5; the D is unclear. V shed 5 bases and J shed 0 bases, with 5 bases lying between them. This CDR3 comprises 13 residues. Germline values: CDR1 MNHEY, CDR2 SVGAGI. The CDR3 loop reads CASSQNSNQPQHF. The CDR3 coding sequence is TGTGCCAGCAGTCAGAATAGCAATCAGCCCCAGCATTTT.